These 10 T cell receptor beta chains were all obtained from the same sample, sequenced in a study of blood T cells in healthy people across ages. PCR was performed a second time for about 6 to 12 cycles using a sample-barcoded 5' primer and a J-beta primer mix. TCRdb re-called the 5' RACE reads through MiXCR, storing one row per CDR3 protein. Of 600,000 to 650,000 distinct CDR3 sequences in the sample, roughly 50% were seen once. Material: blood. These receptors all come from a man in his fifties or sixties in good health.

This clonotype was seen only a few times. The V gene is TRBV7-8, the J gene TRBJ2-5; 12 nucleotides match TRBD2. V trimming: 4 bases; J trimming: 0 bases; junction bases outside the gene matches: 9. The CDR3 extends over 18 amino acids. The germline CDR1 and CDR2 sequences are SGHVS and FQNEAQ. The CDR3 loop reads CASSYRTSGAMYQETQYF. DNA of the CDR3: TGTGCCAGCAGCTACCGGACTAGCGGGGCGATGTACCAAGAGACCCAGTACTTC.

The CDR3 spells CASSSPRTGSYGYTF. CDR3 sequence (DNA): TGTGCCAGCAGCTCACCACGGACAGGGAGCTATGGCTACACCTTC. The J gene is TRBJ1-2, the V gene TRBV7-2, with TRBD1 matching 8 bases. CDR3 length: 15 amino acids. Trimming took 4 bases from V and 4 from J; bases not matched to a gene: 8. CDR1 SGHTA and CDR2 FQGNSA come from the germline V gene.

This clonotype has a handful of counts. The chain is built from TRBV20-1 and TRBJ2-1; tentatively, D is TRBD2 (7 bases). V lost 4 bases and J lost 6, with 19 bases in between. Per the germline V gene, CDR1 is DFQATT and CDR2 is SNEGSKA (reference sequence). The CDR3 covers 15 residues. Written as DNA, the CDR3 is TGCAGTGCTACTACCGGCGCGGGGGCTTTCAATGAGCAGTTCTTC. This sequence encodes CSATTGAGAFNEQFF.

The chain has TRBV20-1 and TRBJ2-5, with TRBD2 matching over 14 bases. The CDR3 is 17 residues long. Germline V lookup: CDR1 DFQATT, CDR2 SNEGSKA (reference sequence). Trimming removed 5 bases from V and 3 bases from J; junction bases left unmatched: 11. The CDR3 DNA is TGCAGTGCTGGGAAGACTAGCGGGGGGGCCTCTAAAGAGACCCAGTACTTC. Residues: CSAGKTSGGASKETQYF.

The gene calls are TRBV5-1 and TRBJ2-5, with 8 nucleotides matching TRBD1. This CDR3 region has 13 residues. Germline CDR1 SGHRS, CDR2 YFSETQ. Trimming took 4 bases from V and 4 from J; bases not matched to a gene: 3. The CDR3 is CASSKTGVETQYF. The CDR3 bases are TGCGCCAGCAGCAAGACAGGGGTAGAGACCCAGTACTTC.

This chain links TRBV25-1 with TRBJ2-3; TRBD2 matches 8 bases. Germline V gives CDR1 MGHDK, CDR2 SYGVNS. V was pared by 3 bases and J by 2 bases, with 7 bases of the junction left unmatched. This CDR3 contains 16 residues. Here the CDR3 reads CASSDISGDTTDTQYF. The CDR3 region has the DNA TGTGCCAGCAGTGATATTAGCGGGGATACCACAGATACGCAGTATTTT. Variable domain in full (rest from reference TRBV25-1 and TRBJ2-3): EADIYQTPRYLVIGTGKKITLECSQTMGHDKMYWYQQDPGMELHLIHYSYGVNSTEKGDLSSESTVSRIRTEHFPLTLESARPSHTSQYLCASSDISGDTTDTQYFGPGTRLTVL.

This chain connects TRBV7-6 to TRBJ2-3; D possibly uses TRBD1 or TRBD2 (6 bases each). The germline V and J ends were trimmed by 4 bases and 1 base, with 18 bases remaining between them. Germline-derived CDR1 and CDR2 are SGHVS and FNYEAQ. This CDR3 spans 17 amino acids. CDR3 sequence (DNA): TGTGCCAGCAGCTCCCTGGGTGACGGGGGCGGCACAGATACGCAGTATTTT. Residues: CASSSLGDGGGTDTQYF. Drawing the rest from reference TRBV7-6 and TRBJ2-3, the complete variable domain is GAGVSQSPRYKVTKRGQDVALRCDPISGHVSLYWYRQALGQGPEFLTYFNYEAQQDKSGLPNDRFSAERPEGSISTLTIQRTEQRDSAMYRCASSSLGDGGGTDTQYFGPGTRLTVL.

The J gene is TRBJ2-7, the V gene TRBV15, with D hard to call. Germline assignment: CDR1 LNHNV and CDR2 YYDKDF (reference sequence). V gave up 3 bases and J gave up 6 bases, with 6 bases separating them. The CDR3 loop spans 11 amino acids. The CDR3 nucleotides are TGTGCCACCAGCAGGAACACCGAGCAGTACTTC. Its protein is CATSRNTEQYF.

V gene TRBV20-1 combines with J gene TRBJ2-5, with 11 positions matching TRBD2. The germline V gene encodes CDR1 DFQATT and CDR2 SNEGSKA (reference sequence). CDR3 size: 16 residues. Trimming at V came to 6 bases and at J to 4 bases, leaving 13 bases not matched to a gene. The DNA for the CDR3 is TGCAGTGCCCCGAGGGAGGATAGCGGGGGGGGAGAGACCCAGTACTTC. Translating gives CSAPREDSGGGETQYF.

The chain couples TRBV25-1 to TRBJ2-3; no definite D call. This CDR3 region has 12 residues. V lost 1 base to trimming and J lost 3 bases, with 2 bases between them. Germline-derived CDR1 and CDR2 are MGHDK and SYGVNS. CDR3 in amino acids: CASSEWTDTQYF. The CDR3 DNA is TGTGCCAGCAGTGAATGGACAGATACGCAGTATTTT.